This TCR beta chain was identified in a study of T cells after yellow fever vaccination. Whole-study findings and limits: Most clones from primary vaccination resurfaced after the booster (approximately 95% CD4, 88% CD8). Shared CD4/CD8 clonotypes were a small share, likely from convergent recombination.

The 5'RACE template-switching step produced TCR cDNA and added a universal primer site and UMIs. A single record per CDR3 protein comes from TCRdb applying MiXCR to the 5' RACE reads. The table lists some 290,000 distinct CDR3 sequences, over 8.5% of them singletons. Concerning this clonotype: The antigen is undetermined.

The CDR3 runs 13 residues. V was clipped by 5 bases and J by 9 bases, with 13 bases between them. Germline CDR1 and CDR2: KGHDR and SFDVKD. This receptor was taken from a man between 18 and 29 years old who received the YFV17D yellow fever vaccine. The chain is built from TRBV24-1 and TRBJ1-5; D possibly corresponds to TRBD1 (6 bases). The specimen comprised CD4+ T cells sorted from PBMCs, sampled 45 days after the yellow fever booster vaccination. The CDR3 reads CATSGIRGWPQHF. CDR3 DNA sequence: TGTGCCACCAGTGGAATCAGGGGTTGGCCCCAGCATTTT.